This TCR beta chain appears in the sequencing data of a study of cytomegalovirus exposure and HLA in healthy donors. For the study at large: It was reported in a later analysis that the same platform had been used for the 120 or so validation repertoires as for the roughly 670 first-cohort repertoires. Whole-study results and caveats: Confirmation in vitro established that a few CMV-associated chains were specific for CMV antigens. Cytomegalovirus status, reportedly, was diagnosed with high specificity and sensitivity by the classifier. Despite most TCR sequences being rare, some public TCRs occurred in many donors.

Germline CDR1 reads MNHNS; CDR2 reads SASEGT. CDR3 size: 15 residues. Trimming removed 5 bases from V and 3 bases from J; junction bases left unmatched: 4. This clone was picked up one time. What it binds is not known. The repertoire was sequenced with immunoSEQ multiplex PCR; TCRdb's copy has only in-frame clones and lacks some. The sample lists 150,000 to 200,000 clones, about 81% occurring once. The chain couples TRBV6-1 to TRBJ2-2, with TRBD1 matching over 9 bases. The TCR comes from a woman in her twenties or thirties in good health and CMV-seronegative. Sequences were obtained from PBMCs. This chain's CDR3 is CASSLQGADTGELFF. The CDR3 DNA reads TGTGCCAGCAGTTTACAGGGGGCAGACACCGGGGAGCTGTTTTTT.